This T cell receptor beta chain came from a study of CD8 T cells in ankylosing spondylitis. Overall study findings and caveats: It appeared that ankylosing spondylitis blood was characterized by a TCR beta motif of eight highly homologous variants.

TCRdb re-called the 5' RACE reads with MiXCR, one entry per CDR3 protein. The sample has fewer than 200,000 distinct CDR3 sequences, approximately 20% seen once. Germline V gives CDR1 SEHNR, CDR2 FQNEAQ (reference sequence). Trimming pared 2 bases from V and 7 bases from J, leaving 11 bases between. The CDR3 length is 14 residues. This clonotype was recorded a few times. Its antigen remains unknown. The sequence was collected from a male donor with ankylosing spondylitis or in good health (not recorded which). The V call is TRBV7-9, the J call TRBJ1-4; no clear D. Sample: blood, either unsorted or a sorted T cell fraction (not recorded which). DNA for the CDR3: TGTGCCAGCAGCTTATCGGCTTCAATTGAAAAACTGTTTTTT. It translates to CASSLSASIEKLFF.